This TCR beta chain was recorded in a study of identical twins. This clonotype was seen only a few times. V lost 5 bases, J lost 8 bases, and 12 bases lay in between. This CDR3 region has 13 residues. Per germline, CDR1 MDHEN and CDR2 SYDVKM. MiXCR, applied by TCRdb to the 5' RACE reads, yields one record per CDR3 protein. Of a few hundred thousand distinct CDR3 sequences in the sample, about 18% were seen once. The gene calls are TRBV28 and TRBJ1-4; D remains ambiguous. Input material: naive T cells sorted from blood. The origin of this receptor is a man aged 45-65 years in good health. The CDR3 is CASSLLGGEKLFF. As DNA, the CDR3 is TGTGCCAGCAGTCTCCTAGGCGGGGAAAAACTGTTTTTT.